A single sample is the source of the 21 T cell receptor beta chains below, sequenced in a study of T cells in Graves' hyperthyroidism and ophthalmopathy. Template material for amplifying TCR beta CDR3 regions consisted of RNA transcripts. The HTBI primer set served for first-round RT-PCR of the TCR CDR3. TCRdb processed the multiplex PCR reads anew with MiXCR; each CDR3 protein has one entry. The data show a few hundred thousand distinct CDR3 sequences, approximately 18% seen once. Material for sequencing was blood. The receptors derive from a man between 45 and 60 years old with Graves' ophthalmopathy.

Comments on this clonotype: A much larger clonotype is one base distant, so this may be a read error. V and J are TRBV5-1 and TRBJ2-1, with 9 bases lining up with TRBD1. Germline V gives CDR1 SGHRS, CDR2 YFSETQ. CDR3 size: 15 residues. The CDR3 sequence: CASSLGTGAYNEQLF. CDR3 nucleotides: TGCGCCAGCAGCTTGGGGACAGGGGCCTACAATGAGCAGCTCTTC. Based on the CDR3 plus reference TRBV5-1 and TRBJ2-1, the full variable domain is KAGVTQTPRYLIKTRGQQVTLSCSPISGHRSVSWYQQTPGQGLQFLFEYFSETQRNKGNFPGRFSGRQFSNSRSEMNVSTLELGDSALYLCASSLGTGAYNEQLFGPGTRLTVL.

In its sample, this clonotype was seen many times. V gene TRBV18 combines with J gene TRBJ2-7; D remains ambiguous. The germline V gene has CDR1 KGHSH and CDR2 LQKENI. The CDR3 extends over 13 amino acids. V was shortened by 2 bases and J by 6 bases, with 11 bases between the two germline ends. The CDR3 DNA reads as TGTGCCAGCTCACCAACTCCCGAAATCGAGCAGTACTTC. Its translation: CASSPTPEIEQYF. Full variable domain (outside the CDR3, taken from reference TRBV18 and TRBJ2-7): NAGVMQNPRHLVRRRGQEARLRCSPMKGHSHVYWYRQLPEEGLKFMVYLQKENIIDESGMPKERFSAEFPKEGPSILRIQQVVRGDSAAYFCASSPTPEIEQYFGPGTRLTVT.

Ten or more counts support this clonotype. The chain combines TRBV7-9 with TRBJ2-7, with D possibly being TRBD1 (5 bases). CDR3 length equals 15 residues. Germline V lookup: CDR1 SEHNR, CDR2 FQNEAQ (reference sequence). V lost 3 bases and J lost 2, with 14 bases in between. Written as DNA, the CDR3 is TGTGCCAGCAGCTTTCAGTCATCAGGGCCCTACGAGCAGTACTTC. This codes for CASSFQSSGPYEQYF. The full variable domain, completed using reference TRBV7-9 and TRBJ2-7, is DTGVSQNPRHKITKRGQNVTFRCDPISEHNRLYWYRQTLGQGPEFLTYFQNEAQLEKSRLLSDRFSAERPKGSFSTLEIQRTEQGDSAMYLCASSFQSSGPYEQYFGPGTRLTVT.

The chain recombines TRBV6-2 or TRBV6-3 with TRBJ2-7; 9 bases align to TRBD1. CDR1 MNHEY and CDR2 SVGEGT come from the germline V gene. The CDR3 is 17 amino acids. V was clipped by 6 bases and J by 5 bases; unmatched bases: 17. CDR3 coding DNA: TGTGCCAGCAGCTTAGGCCTTAGGCGCACAGGGGGCGACGAGCAGTACTTC. It codes for CASSLGLRRTGGDEQYF.

The rearrangement uses TRBV5-1 and TRBJ2-7, with 7 bases aligning to TRBD1. CDR1 and CDR2 (germline): SGHRS, YFSETQ. V lost 0 bases, J lost 2 bases, and 2 bases stayed unmatched. The CDR3 is 14 residues long. The CDR3 loop is CASSLVQGAYEQYF. For the CDR3, the DNA is TGCGCCAGCAGCTTGGTGCAGGGGGCCTACGAGCAGTACTTC. Using reference TRBV5-1 and TRBJ2-7 for the parts outside the CDR3, the full variable domain is KAGVTQTPRYLIKTRGQQVTLSCSPISGHRSVSWYQQTPGQGLQFLFEYFSETQRNKGNFPGRFSGRQFSNSRSEMNVSTLELGDSALYLCASSLVQGAYEQYFGPGTRLTVT.

This clonotype was seen at least ten times. CDR3 coding DNA: TGTGCCACCAGTGATCCGGGACAGGGTGTTTACGAGCAGTACTTC. Translation gives CATSDPGQGVYEQYF. This chain links TRBV24-1 with TRBJ2-7; 9 bases align to TRBD1. Germline V lookup: CDR1 KGHDR, CDR2 SFDVKD. V shed 3 bases, J shed 4 bases, and the junction held 6 bases outside the gene matches. This CDR3 contains 15 residues.

The V call is TRBV7-9, the J call TRBJ1-1, with 7 positions matching TRBD1. Germline V gives CDR1 SEHNR, CDR2 FQNEAQ (reference sequence). This CDR3 contains 15 residues. J was trimmed by 4 bases and V by 2 bases; bases with no gene match: 7. Here the CDR3 DNA reads TGTGCCAGCAGCTTATGGCCGGACAGGAGCACTGAAGCTTTCTTT. Translation gives CASSLWPDRSTEAFF.

This clonotype was seen many times. V is TRBV7-8 and J is TRBJ2-5; a weak D match, TRBD2 (5 bases). Trimming shortened V by 5 bases and J by 4 bases, and 17 bases separated the two germline ends. Germline lookup yields CDR1 SGHVS and CDR2 FQNEAQ. The CDR3 length is 15 residues. CDR3 sequence reads: CASSLRTGPRETQYF. In DNA form, the CDR3 reads TGTGCCAGCAGCCTGAGGACTGGCCCTCGAGAGACCCAGTACTTC. The whole variable domain, remainder taken from reference TRBV7-8 and TRBJ2-5, is GAGVSQSPRYKVAKRGQDVALRCDPISGHVSLFWYQQALGQGPEFLTYFQNEAQLDKSGLPSDRFFAERPEGSVSTLKIQRTQQEDSAVYLCASSLRTGPRETQYFGPGTRLLVL.

The genes are TRBV7-9 and TRBJ2-4, with 10 nucleotides matching TRBD1. The CDR3 consists of 14 residues. V lost 4 bases and J lost 9; bases outside the gene matches: 6. Germline loops: CDR1 SEHNR, CDR2 FQNEAQ (reference sequence). The CDR3 bases are TGTGCCAGCAGCTCTTGGACAGGGGGGAGCATTCAGTACTTC. This encodes CASSSWTGGSIQYF. Variable domain in full (rest from reference TRBV7-9 and TRBJ2-4): DTGVSQNPRHKITKRGQNVTFRCDPISEHNRLYWYRQTLGQGPEFLTYFQNEAQLEKSRLLSDRFSAERPKGSFSTLEIQRTEQGDSAMYLCASSSWTGGSIQYFGAGTRLSVL.

The chain combines TRBV12-3 or TRBV12-4 with TRBJ1-2, with D maybe TRBD1 (5 bases). The CDR3 loop spans 13 amino acids. V was shortened by 1 base and J by 8 bases, with 11 bases between the two germline ends. The CDR3 DNA reads as TGTGCCAGCAGTTTAGGGATCCGGGGGGGCTACACCTTC. This translates into CASSLGIRGGYTF.

This clonotype was seen a few times. The gene calls are TRBV24-1 and TRBJ2-1; D is possibly TRBD2 (6 bases). Trimming shortened V by 1 base and J by 0 bases, and 9 bases separated the two germline ends. This CDR3 is built from 16 residues. The germline CDR1 and CDR2 sequences are KGHDR and SFDVKD. CDR3: CATSDLSGDSYNEQFF. CDR3 nucleotides: TGTGCCACCAGTGATTTATCGGGGGACTCCTACAATGAGCAGTTCTTC.

In its sample, this clonotype was seen many times. The chain links TRBV3-1 to TRBJ2-5, with 7 bases fitting TRBD1. CDR1 is LGHDT, CDR2 YNNKEL, per germline (reference sequence). This CDR3 is 16 amino acids long. J gave up 4 bases and V 1 base, and 9 bases lay outside the gene matches. CDR3 nucleotides: TGTGCCAGCAGCCAAGGACAGGGAGAGATTGGAGAGACCCAGTACTTC. Protein: CASSQGQGEIGETQYF.

The genes are TRBV9 and TRBJ2-3; D call uncertain. Per the germline V gene, CDR1 is SGDLS and CDR2 is YYNGEE. The CDR3 runs 16 residues. The V end was cut by 0 bases, the J end by 0 bases, with 11 bases between. Here the CDR3 reads CASSVEGDRSTDTQYF. The CDR3 DNA is TGTGCCAGCAGCGTAGAAGGTGACCGAAGCACAGATACGCAGTATTTT.

The CDR3 nucleotides are TGTGCCCGGGGACAGAATGGAGGAAAACTGTTTTTT. Protein product: CARGQNGGKLFF. The rearrangement joins TRBV30 to TRBJ1-4; 7 bases are a match to TRBD1. The CDR3 runs 12 residues. The V and J ends lost 8 bases and 10 bases, in that order; junction bases with no gene match: 10. Germline-derived CDR1 and CDR2 are GTSNPN and SVGIG (reference sequence).

This clonotype showed up many times. The chain has TRBV30 and TRBJ2-1; the D gene is possibly TRBD2 (6 bases). V lost 0 bases, J lost 4 bases, and 25 bases lay in between. The CDR3 covers 19 residues. Germline CDR1 GTSNPN, CDR2 SVGIG (reference sequence). This CDR3 is CAWSVLSDLWDSVYNEQFF. The CDR3 nucleotides read TGTGCCTGGAGTGTACTGTCAGACCTATGGGACTCTGTTTACAATGAGCAGTTCTTC. The whole variable domain, filled in from reference TRBV30 and TRBJ2-1, reads SQTIHQWPATLVQPVGSPLSLECTVEGTSNPNLYWYRQAAGRGLQLLFYSVGIGQISSEVPQNLSASRPQDRQFILSSKKLLLSDSGFYLCAWSVLSDLWDSVYNEQFFGPGTRLTVL.

This clonotype was seen many times. The J gene is TRBJ1-5, the V gene TRBV20-1, with D perhaps matching TRBD1 (5 bases). The ends were cut back, 3 bases at V and 0 bases at J, with 9 bases in the middle. CDR3 length: 14 residues. CDR1 is DFQATT, CDR2 SNEGSKA, per germline (reference sequence). The CDR3 protein is CSASTDTSNQPQHF. The DNA for the CDR3 is TGCAGTGCTAGCACGGACACTAGCAATCAGCCCCAGCATTTT.

The chain has TRBV10-3 and TRBJ2-1; D gene ambiguous. The end of the DNA fits TRBJ2-7 better, so the J call may be wrong. Germline CDR1 ENHRY, CDR2 SYGVKD. The CDR3 sequence is 18 residues long. CDR3 sequence reads: CAISDVRLRVPYNNEQYF. The CDR3 coding sequence is TGTGCCATCAGTGACGTTAGACTTCGGGTTCCGTACAACAATGAGCAGTACTTC.

This clonotype has just a few counts. The chain employs TRBV5-1 and TRBJ2-1, with 15 positions matching TRBD2. With 3 bases clipped from V and 5 bases from J, the junction kept 3 bases outside the gene matches. This CDR3 has 16 amino acids. Germline V gene data show CDR1 as SGHRS and CDR2 as YFSETQ. For the CDR3, the DNA is TGCGCCAGCAGCTCGGGACTAGCGGGAGGAAACAATGAGCAGTTCTTC. It encodes CASSSGLAGGNNEQFF.

This clonotype was detected many times. This chain uses TRBV2 with TRBJ1-6; D unclear. Germline lookup yields CDR1 SNHLY and CDR2 FYNNEI. This CDR3 contains 15 residues. Trimming removed 2 bases from V and 7 bases from J, with 12 bases in between. CDR3 sequence: CASSESGTRNSPLHF. The CDR3 nucleotides are TGTGCCAGCAGTGAATCGGGCACAAGGAATTCACCCCTCCACTTT.

On this clonotype: A much larger clonotype is one base distant, so this may be a read error. The chain combines TRBV7-3 with TRBJ2-2; D is perhaps TRBD1 or TRBD2 (5 bases each). The CDR3 is 15 amino acids. Per germline, CDR1 SGHTA and CDR2 FQGTGA. The CDR3 DNA follows: TGTGACAGCAGCTTAAATGGGGGAAACACCGGGGAGCTGTTTTTT. Translated, it gives CDSSLNGGNTGELFF. Filled out from reference TRBV7-3 and TRBJ2-2, the complete variable domain reads GAGVSQTPSNKVTEKGKYVELRCDPISGHTALYWYRQSLGQGPEFLIYFQGTGAADDSGLPNDRFFAVRPEGSVSTLKIQRTERGDSAVYLCDSSLNGGNTGELFFGEGSRLTVL.

The chain links TRBV12-3 or TRBV12-4 to TRBJ1-2; 8 bases line up with TRBD1. The CDR3 totals 13 residues. V dropped 3 bases and J dropped 7; count of bases not matched to a gene: 4. As DNA, the CDR3 is TGTGCCAGCAGTTTCAGGGGGCGAGGTGGCTACACCTTC. Protein product: CASSFRGRGGYTF.